The T cell receptor (beta chain) under discussion was sequenced for a study of cytomegalovirus exposure and HLA in healthy donors. Study results and limitations: One variant, a missense change in DCLRE1C, was linked in a later analysis to TCR beta V- and J-gene trimming.

Researchers ran the PCR with 60 Vbeta and 13 Jbeta primers. Assay used: immunoSEQ multiplex PCR; TCRdb lists only in-frame clones, some missing. The sample holds about 160,000 clones; about 80% are singletons and the top ten take roughly 2%. The CDR3 length is 14 residues. Germline CDR1 and CDR2: SEHNR and FQNEAQ (reference sequence). The V gene lost 0 bases and the J gene lost 1 base, with 6 bases spanning the gap. A word on this clone: Its matching antigen is unknown.

The chain couples TRBV7-9 to TRBJ2-5; D call uncertain. This sequence originates from a female donor in good health and CMV-seronegative. The source material was PBMCs. CDR3 nucleotides: TGTGCCAGCAGCTTAGCGCTAGTCCAAGAGACCCAGTACTTC. This codes for CASSLALVQETQYF.